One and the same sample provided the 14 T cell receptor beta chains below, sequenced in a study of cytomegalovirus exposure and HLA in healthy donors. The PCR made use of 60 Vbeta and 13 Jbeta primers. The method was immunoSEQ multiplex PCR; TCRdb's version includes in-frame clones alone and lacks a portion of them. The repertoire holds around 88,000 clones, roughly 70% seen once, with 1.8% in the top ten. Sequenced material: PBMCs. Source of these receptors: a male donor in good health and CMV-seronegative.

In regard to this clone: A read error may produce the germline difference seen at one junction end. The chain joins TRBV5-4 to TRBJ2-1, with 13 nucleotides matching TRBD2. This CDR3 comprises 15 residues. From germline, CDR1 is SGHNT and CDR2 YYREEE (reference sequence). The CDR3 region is CASSLGLAGYNEQFF. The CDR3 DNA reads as TGTGCCAGCAGTTTGGGACTAGCGGGGTACAATGAGCAGTTCTTC.

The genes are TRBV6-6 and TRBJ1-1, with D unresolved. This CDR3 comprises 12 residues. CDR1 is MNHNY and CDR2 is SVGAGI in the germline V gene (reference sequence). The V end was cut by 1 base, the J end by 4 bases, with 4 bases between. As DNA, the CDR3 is TGTGCCAGCAGTTACTTAGCCACTGAAGCTTTCTTT. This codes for CASSYLATEAFF.

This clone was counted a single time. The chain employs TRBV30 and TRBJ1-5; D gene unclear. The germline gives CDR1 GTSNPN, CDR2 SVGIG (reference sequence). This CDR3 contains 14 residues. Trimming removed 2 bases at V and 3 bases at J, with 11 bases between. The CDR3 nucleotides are TGTGCCTGGAGTTTGGAGGCCCTCAATCAGCCCCAGCATTTT. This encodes CAWSLEALNQPQHF.

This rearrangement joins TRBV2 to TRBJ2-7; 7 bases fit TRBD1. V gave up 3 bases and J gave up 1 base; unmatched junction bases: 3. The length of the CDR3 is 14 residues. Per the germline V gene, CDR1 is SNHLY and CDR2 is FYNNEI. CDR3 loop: CASSEPGQSYEQYF. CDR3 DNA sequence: TGTGCCAGCAGTGAGCCGGGACAGTCCTACGAGCAGTACTTC.

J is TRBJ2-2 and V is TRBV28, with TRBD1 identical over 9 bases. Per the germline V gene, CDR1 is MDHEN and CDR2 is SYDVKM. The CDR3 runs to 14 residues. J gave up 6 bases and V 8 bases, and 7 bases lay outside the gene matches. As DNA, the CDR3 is TGTGCCAGCCGAACAGGGGGCTCGCCCGGGGAGCTGTTTTTT. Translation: CASRTGGSPGELFF.

The CDR3 sequence: CASSQGTVGTEAFF. Written as DNA, the CDR3 is TGTGCCAGCAGTCAGGGGACAGTCGGCACTGAAGCTTTCTTT. This rearrangement joins TRBV28 to TRBJ1-1; 7 nucleotides line up with TRBD1. Germline loops: CDR1 MDHEN, CDR2 SYDVKM. With 5 bases clipped from V and 4 bases from J, the junction kept 7 bases outside the gene matches. The CDR3 spans 14 residues.

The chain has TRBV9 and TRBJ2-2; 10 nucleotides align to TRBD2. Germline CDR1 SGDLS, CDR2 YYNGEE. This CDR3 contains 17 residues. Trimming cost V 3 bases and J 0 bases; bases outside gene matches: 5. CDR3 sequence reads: CASSGASGRPNTGELFF. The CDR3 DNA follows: TGTGCCAGCAGCGGCGCTAGCGGGAGACCGAACACCGGGGAGCTGTTTTTT.

CDR3 DNA: TGTGCCAGCAGTTTATCCGGGTACGAGCAGTACTTC. This codes for CASSLSGYEQYF. J is TRBJ2-7 and V is TRBV28; no definite D call. With 1 base removed from V and 4 bases from J, the gap between germline ends came to 5 bases. The CDR3 has 12 residues. Per the germline V gene, CDR1 is MDHEN and CDR2 is SYDVKM.

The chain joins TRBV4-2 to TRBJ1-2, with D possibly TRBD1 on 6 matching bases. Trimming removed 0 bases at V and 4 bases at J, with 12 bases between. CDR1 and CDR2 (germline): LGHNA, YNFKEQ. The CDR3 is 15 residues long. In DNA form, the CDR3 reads TGTGCCAGCAGCCAAGATGGGACATCCGGCTATGGCTACACCTTC. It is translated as CASSQDGTSGYGYTF.

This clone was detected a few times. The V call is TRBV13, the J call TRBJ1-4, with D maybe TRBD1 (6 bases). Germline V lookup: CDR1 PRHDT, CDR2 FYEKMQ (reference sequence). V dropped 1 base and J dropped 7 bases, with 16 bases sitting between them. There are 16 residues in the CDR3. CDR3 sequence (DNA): TGTGCCAGCAGCTTAGTGAACCGGGGGGCAGCTGAAAAACTGTTTTTT. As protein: CASSLVNRGAAEKLFF.

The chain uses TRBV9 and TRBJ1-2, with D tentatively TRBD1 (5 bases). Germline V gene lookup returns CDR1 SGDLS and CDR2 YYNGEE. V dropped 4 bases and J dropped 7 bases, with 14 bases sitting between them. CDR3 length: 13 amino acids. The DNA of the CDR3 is TGTGCCAGCAGCTACTCCGCAGGGTTTGGCTACACCTTC. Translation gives CASSYSAGFGYTF. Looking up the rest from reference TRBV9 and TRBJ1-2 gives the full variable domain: DSGVTQTPKHLITATGQRVTLRCSPRSGDLSVYWYQQSLDQGLQFLIQYYNGEERAKGNILERFSAQQFPDLHSELNLSSLELGDSALYFCASSYSAGFGYTFGSGTRLTVV.

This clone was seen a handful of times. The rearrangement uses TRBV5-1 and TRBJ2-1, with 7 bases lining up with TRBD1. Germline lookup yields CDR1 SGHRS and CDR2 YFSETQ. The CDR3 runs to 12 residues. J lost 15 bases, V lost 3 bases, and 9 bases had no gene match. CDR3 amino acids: CASSWDSTPGFF. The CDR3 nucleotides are TGCGCCAGCAGCTGGGACAGCACGCCCGGGTTCTTC.

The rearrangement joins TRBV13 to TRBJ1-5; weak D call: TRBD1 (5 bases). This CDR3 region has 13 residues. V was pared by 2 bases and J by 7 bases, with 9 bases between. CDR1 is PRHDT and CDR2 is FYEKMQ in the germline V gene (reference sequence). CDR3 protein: CASSLYRNQPQHF. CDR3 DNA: TGTGCCAGCAGCTTATACAGGAACCAGCCCCAGCATTTT. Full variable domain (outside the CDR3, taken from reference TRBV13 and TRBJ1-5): AAGVIQSPRHLIKEKRETATLKCYPIPRHDTVYWYQQGPGQDPQFLISFYEKMQSDKGSIPDRFSAQQFSDYHSELNMSSLELGDSALYFCASSLYRNQPQHFGDGTRLSIL.

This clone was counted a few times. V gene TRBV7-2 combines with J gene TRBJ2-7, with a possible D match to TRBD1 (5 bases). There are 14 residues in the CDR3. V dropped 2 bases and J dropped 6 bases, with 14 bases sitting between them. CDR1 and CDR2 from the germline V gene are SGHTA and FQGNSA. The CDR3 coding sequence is TGTGCCAGCAGCTTACCCCTGTCGCAGGGCGAGCAGTACTTC. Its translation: CASSLPLSQGEQYF.